The source of this T cell receptor beta chain is a study of blood T cell repertoires in COVID-19. In the study overall: Italy, Spain and the United States were the sources of the convalescent and acute COVID-19 samples. Sample material is recorded as cDNA or gDNA derived from T cells, B-cell-depleted T cells, or PBMCs.

This CDR3 is 13 amino acids long. Looked up from germline, CDR1 is SQVTM and CDR2 is ANQGSEA. Trimming removed 7 bases from V and 3 bases from J, with 15 bases in between. How the authors handled the data: Researchers report that nucleated cell counts were estimated from reference gene primer amplification. Measured with immunoSEQ multiplex PCR; TCRdb has only the in-frame clones, and not every one. V and J calls and clone size follow that table, whereas D and trimming were derived from the DNA. The sample holds approximately 130,000 clones; around 85% are singletons and the top ten take 18%. The TCR sequence derives from a woman aged 50 to 60 who had recovered from COVID-19. The sequencing sample was made of peripheral blood. V is TRBV29-1 and J is TRBJ1-1; unclear D gene. CDR3 loop: CSGSGRAHTEAFF. In DNA, the CDR3 is TGCAGCGGGTCTGGGAGAGCTCACACTGAAGCTTTCTTT.